This T cell receptor (beta chain) was recovered during a study of CD8 T cells in Susac syndrome. The CDR3 is 18 amino acids. Germline-derived CDR1 and CDR2 are SGHDT and YYEEEE. The V gene end was trimmed by 0 bases and the J gene end by 6 bases; junction bases not matched to a gene: 9. The sequenced target, TCR beta, came from blood CD8+ and CD4+ T cells. FACS was used to enrich TEMRA cells, whereas the CD8+ and CD4+ T cells were obtained by negative isolation. Reverse transcription of about 0.45 to 1 ug RNA was carried out with random hexamers. Coverage of TCR beta CDR3 amplification by immunoSEQ multiplex PCR extended to 54 Vbeta and 13 Jbeta. One entry per CDR3 protein, called by TCRdb with MiXCR from the immunoSEQ multiplex PCR reads. Of about 300,000 distinct CDR3 sequences detected, around 89% appear once; the ten largest clones hold under 0.2%.

This receptor was obtained from a human donor with multiple sclerosis. Sequencing used CD8+ T cells from PBMCs. The chain recombines TRBV5-6 with TRBJ2-2; TRBD2 matches 12 bases. This CDR3 reads CASSLGLAGGPISGELFF. CDR3 sequence (DNA): TGTGCCAGCAGCTTGGGCCTAGCGGGGGGGCCGATCTCCGGGGAGCTGTTTTTT.